Following are 20 T cell receptor beta chains from one sample sequenced in a study of blood T cell repertoires in COVID-19. Some clones are missing from TCRdb's copy, which holds only in-frame ones; the method was immunoSEQ multiplex PCR. This sample yields about 160,000 clones, of which 60% to 85% are seen a single time; roughly 8.6% belongs to the top ten. Sequencing used peripheral blood. The receptors were sampled from a man in his 60s with acute or convalescent COVID-19.

This rearrangement joins TRBV6-1 to TRBJ1-1; perhaps TRBD1 as D (6 bases). Deletions cut 3 bases from V and 6 bases from J, with 8 bases between. Germline CDR1 MNHNS, CDR2 SASEGT. This CDR3 spans 12 amino acids. DNA for the CDR3: TGTGCCAGCAGTGAGGACAGTCCTGAAGCTTTCTTT. It codes for CASSEDSPEAFF.

The gene calls are TRBV19 and TRBJ2-1; 7 bases align to TRBD1. Germline CDR1 and CDR2: LNHDA and SQIVND (reference sequence). The CDR3 runs to 15 residues. V lost 2 bases, J lost 2 bases, and 3 bases stayed unmatched. The CDR3, as DNA: TGTGCCAGTAGTATAACAGGGGAGACCTACAATGAGCAGTTCTTC. This gives the protein CASSITGETYNEQFF.

At least ten counts were recorded for this clone. CDR3 nucleotide sequence: TGTGCCAGCAGCTTAGGATCACAGCCTCGGGGGGAGACCCAGTACTTC. This sequence encodes CASSLGSQPRGETQYF. The chain couples TRBV11-3 to TRBJ2-5, with TRBD2 as a possible D gene (6 bases). This CDR3 is built from 16 residues. Germline CDR1 reads SGHNT; CDR2 reads YENEEA. Deletions cut 1 base from V and 5 bases from J, with 17 bases between.

This rearrangement joins TRBV7-2 to TRBJ1-2; 7 nucleotides line up with TRBD1. V trimming: 4 bases; J trimming: 2 bases; junction bases outside the gene matches: 7. Germline V CDR1 and CDR2: SGHTA, FQGNSA. This CDR3 spans 15 amino acids. In DNA, the CDR3 is TGTGCCAGCAGCTCCTACAGGGGATCAAACTATGGCTACACCTTC. Encoded protein: CASSSYRGSNYGYTF.

CDR3 amino acids: CAWSTGYGIGEQYF. CDR3 coding DNA: TGTGCCTGGAGTACGGGGTACGGGATTGGCGAGCAGTACTTC. The V and J genes are TRBV30 and TRBJ2-7; D may be TRBD2 (5 bases). Trimming shortened V by 2 bases and J by 6 bases, and 17 bases separated the two germline ends. CDR1 and CDR2 (germline): GTSNPN, SVGIG (reference sequence). The CDR3 contains 14 residues.

This chain links TRBV13 with TRBJ2-7, with 9 bases that match TRBD1. Germline CDR1 and CDR2: PRHDT and FYEKMQ (reference sequence). The CDR3 loop spans 13 amino acids. V lost 3 bases and J lost 3; bases outside the gene matches: 0. The CDR3 region is CASSLTGGYEQYF. Written as DNA, the CDR3 is TGTGCCAGCAGCTTGACAGGGGGCTACGAGCAGTACTTC.

J is TRBJ2-2 and V is TRBV5-4; 8 bases match TRBD1. Germline CDR1 reads SGHNT; CDR2 reads YYREEE (reference sequence). This CDR3 is built from 14 residues. With 0 bases clipped from V and 6 bases from J, the junction kept 1 base outside the gene matches. As DNA, the CDR3 is TGTGCCAGCAGCTTGGACAGGGGGGCCGGGGAGCTGTTTTTT. Translated, it gives CASSLDRGAGELFF. Supplemented by reference TRBV5-4 and TRBJ2-2, the full variable domain reads ETGVTQSPTHLIKTRGQQVTLRCSSQSGHNTVSWYQQALGQGPQFIFQYYREEENGRGNFPPRFSGLQFPNYSSELNVNALELDDSALYLCASSLDRGAGELFFGEGSRLTVL.

The chain uses TRBV30 and TRBJ1-6; 9 positions match TRBD1. Germline loops: CDR1 GTSNPN, CDR2 SVGIG (reference sequence). The CDR3 runs 15 residues. The V and J ends lost 1 base and 10 bases, in that order; junction bases with no gene match: 8. The CDR3 DNA sequence: TGTGCCTGGAGTGCGCTGGGACAGGGAAGATCACCCCTCCACTTT. Its translation: CAWSALGQGRSPLHF.

This rearrangement joins TRBV28 to TRBJ1-2; no clear D gene. The CDR3 has 12 residues. Deletions cut 8 bases from V and 5 bases from J, with 12 bases between. The germline V gene encodes CDR1 MDHEN and CDR2 SYDVKM. The CDR3 bases are TGTGCCAGCGGCCTACAGCCGTATGGCTACACCTTC. Amino acids: CASGLQPYGYTF.

The rearrangement links TRBV4-1 to TRBJ1-2, with D tentatively TRBD1 (5 bases). V was cut by 0 bases and J by 4 bases, with 18 bases left in between. Germline V lookup: CDR1 MGHRA, CDR2 YSYEKL. This CDR3 contains 17 residues. Written as DNA, the CDR3 is TGCGCCAGCAGCCAAGATAGTGTGGAGGGGTCGAGCTATGGCTACACCTTC. This codes for CASSQDSVEGSSYGYTF.

The gene calls are TRBV7-9 and TRBJ2-5; 11 nucleotides line up with TRBD2. This CDR3 has 15 residues. Per germline, CDR1 SEHNR and CDR2 FQNEAQ (reference sequence). Germline trimming cut 1 base from V and 5 bases from J; bases unmatched to any gene: 3. In nucleotides, the CDR3 is TGTGCCAGCAGCTTAGACCGGACTAGCGGGGAGACCCAGTACTTC. Amino acid sequence: CASSLDRTSGETQYF.

The rearrangement links TRBV5-1 to TRBJ2-3; TRBD1 matches at 9 bases. V dropped 8 bases and J dropped 2; count of bases not matched to a gene: 9. CDR1 SGHRS and CDR2 YFSETQ come from the germline V gene. There are 15 residues in the CDR3. CDR3 region: CASKLDRGSTDTQYF. CDR3 nucleotide sequence: TGCGCCAGTAAACTGGACAGGGGATCCACAGATACGCAGTATTTT.

This clone has only a few counts. V and J are TRBV15 and TRBJ2-1; 9 nucleotides line up with TRBD1. Germline V gene lookup returns CDR1 LNHNV and CDR2 YYDKDF (reference sequence). This CDR3 has 16 amino acids. Unmatched junction bases numbered 14, after V lost 4 bases and J lost 10 bases. Here the CDR3 DNA reads TGTGCCACCAGCACAACCACAGGGGGCGCTTGGCGAGAGCAGTTCTTC. Amino acid sequence: CATSTTTGGAWREQFF.

V usage is TRBV19 and J usage is TRBJ2-5; D is unclear. The V and J ends lost 3 bases and 5 bases respectively, with 10 bases between them. From germline, CDR1 is LNHDA and CDR2 SQIVND (reference sequence). The CDR3 is 13 amino acids. The CDR3 loop reads CASSMFPQETQYF. CDR3 bases: TGTGCCAGTAGTATGTTCCCACAGGAGACCCAGTACTTC. Drawing the rest from reference TRBV19 and TRBJ2-5, the complete variable domain is DGGITQSPKYLFRKEGQNVTLSCEQNLNHDAMYWYRQDPGQGLRLIYYSQIVNDFQKGDIAEGYSVSREKKESFPLTVTSAQKNPTAFYLCASSMFPQETQYFGPGTRLLVL.

The chain links TRBV3-1 (or the pseudogene TRBV3-2) to TRBJ1-1; no clear D. Germline V gene lookup returns CDR1 LGHDT and CDR2 YNNKEL (reference sequence). V was trimmed by 2 bases and J by 0 bases, leaving 4 bases between them. This CDR3 comprises 13 residues. This CDR3 is CASSQNMNTEAFF. In DNA, the CDR3 is TGTGCCAGCAGCCAAAATATGAACACTGAAGCTTTCTTT.

V is TRBV11-2 and J is TRBJ2-1; tentative D call: TRBD1 (8 bases). V dropped 4 bases and J dropped 3 bases, with 22 bases sitting between them. The CDR3 runs 18 residues. CDR1 and CDR2 (germline): SGHAT, FQNNGV. This CDR3 is CASSWTGSSGSDYNEQFF. CDR3 bases: TGTGCCAGCAGCTGGACAGGGAGTAGCGGGTCTGACTACAATGAGCAGTTCTTC.

The genes are TRBV19 and TRBJ2-6, with TRBD1 matching over 7 bases. Germline CDR1 and CDR2: LNHDA and SQIVND (reference sequence). The CDR3 consists of 11 residues. V lost 7 bases to trimming and J lost 12 bases; unmatched junction nucleotides: 3. CDR3 sequence: CASKRGPVLTF. As DNA, the CDR3 is TGTGCCAGTAAGAGGGGGCCCGTCCTGACTTTC.

The chain employs TRBV2 and TRBJ1-2; a weak D match, TRBD1 (5 bases). Per germline, CDR1 SNHLY and CDR2 FYNNEI. The CDR3 consists of 12 residues. V lost 8 bases and J 4 bases, leaving 11 bases between the germline ends. The CDR3 sequence is CASRGGSYGYTF. CDR3 nucleotide sequence: TGTGCCAGCCGGGGGGGGAGCTATGGCTACACCTTC.

The chain couples TRBV11-2 to TRBJ1-1; the D gene is possibly TRBD1 (6 bases). Germline lookup yields CDR1 SGHAT and CDR2 FQNNGV. Trimming cost V 5 bases and J 4 bases, with 17 bases left between them. The CDR3 loop spans 15 amino acids. This CDR3 is CASSPQTGLGTEAFF. In DNA, the CDR3 is TGTGCCAGCAGCCCCCAGACAGGACTGGGCACTGAAGCTTTCTTT.

This chain links TRBV27 with TRBJ1-2, with 8 positions matching TRBD1. Germline CDR1 reads MNHEY; CDR2 reads SMNVEV (reference sequence). J lost 8 bases, V lost 5 bases, and 10 bases had no gene match. CDR3 length: 14 amino acids. The CDR3 loop reads CASSPLEGTGGYTF. The DNA of the CDR3 is TGTGCCAGCAGTCCTCTGGAGGGGACAGGCGGCTACACCTTC.